The clone carrying this T cell receptor beta chain has more than one count but fewer than ten. V was cut by 7 bases and J by 5 bases, with 8 bases left in between. Germline V gene lookup returns CDR1 MDHEN and CDR2 SYDVKM. This CDR3 contains 12 residues. The source material, RNA transcripts, was used to amplify TCR beta CDR3 regions. The primer set for the first-round RT-PCR of the TCR CDR3 was HTBI. TCRdb recomputed calls from the multiplex PCR reads with MiXCR, one row per CDR3 protein. There are about 400,000 distinct CDR3 sequences in the sample; over 13% occur only once, and 25% to 30% lies in the top ten. The cohort's ophthalmopathy patients, a group with duration under 3 months, had a Clinical Activity Score of at least 3 and a NOSPECS grade of at least 4. The sample is drawn from a study of T cells in Graves' hyperthyroidism and ophthalmopathy.

This receptor was obtained from a man in his forties or fifties with Graves' ophthalmopathy. The chain combines TRBV28 with TRBJ2-2; D not resolved. Sequenced input: blood. DNA of the CDR3: TGTGCCAGCACCAAGCTTACCGGGGAGCTGTTTTTT. This gives the protein CASTKLTGELFF.